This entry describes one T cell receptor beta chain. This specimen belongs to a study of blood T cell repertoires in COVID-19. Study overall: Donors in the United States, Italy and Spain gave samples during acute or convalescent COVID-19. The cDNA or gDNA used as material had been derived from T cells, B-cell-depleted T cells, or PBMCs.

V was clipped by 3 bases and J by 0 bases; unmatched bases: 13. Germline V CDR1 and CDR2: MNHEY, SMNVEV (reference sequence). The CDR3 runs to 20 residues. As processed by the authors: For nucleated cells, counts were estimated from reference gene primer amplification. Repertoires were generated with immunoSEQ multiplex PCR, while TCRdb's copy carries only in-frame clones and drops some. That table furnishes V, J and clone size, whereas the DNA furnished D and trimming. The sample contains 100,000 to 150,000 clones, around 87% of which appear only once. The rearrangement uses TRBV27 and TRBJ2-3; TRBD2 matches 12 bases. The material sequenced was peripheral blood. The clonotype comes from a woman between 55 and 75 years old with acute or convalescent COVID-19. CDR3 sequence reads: CASSFKLRRGTSGSTDTQYF. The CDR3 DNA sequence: TGTGCCAGCAGTTTCAAGCTGCGGCGGGGGACTAGCGGGAGCACAGATACGCAGTATTTT.